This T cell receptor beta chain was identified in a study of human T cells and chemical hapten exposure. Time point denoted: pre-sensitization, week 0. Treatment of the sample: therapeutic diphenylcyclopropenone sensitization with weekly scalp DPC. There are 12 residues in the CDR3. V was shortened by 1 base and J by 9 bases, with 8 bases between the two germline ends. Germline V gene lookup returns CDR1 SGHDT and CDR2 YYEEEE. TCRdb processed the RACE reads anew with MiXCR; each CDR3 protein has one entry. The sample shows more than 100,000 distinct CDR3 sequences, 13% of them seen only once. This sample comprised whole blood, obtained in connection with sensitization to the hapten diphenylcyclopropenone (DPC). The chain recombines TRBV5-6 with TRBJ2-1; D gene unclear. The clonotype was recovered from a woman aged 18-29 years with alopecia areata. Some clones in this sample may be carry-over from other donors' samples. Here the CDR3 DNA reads TGTGCCAGCAGCTTGTCGGCGGCTGAGCAGTTCTTC. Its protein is CASSLSAAEQFF.